These 18 T cell receptor beta chains share one sample of origin, sequenced in a study of immune heterogeneity within non-small cell lung tumors. TCR beta CDR3 amplification used multiplex PCR with 32 V and 13 J primers. In TCRdb, the multiplex PCR reads were re-called with MiXCR into one record per CDR3 protein. This sample has under 4,500 distinct CDR3 sequences, with around a fifth found just once. Each sample used 600 to 750 ng of genomic DNA from bulk tumor tissue. The authors collected several far-apart biopsies from each primary tumor during surgery. Before undergoing curative surgery, patients had newly diagnosed non-small cell lung cancer that was untreated. Sequencing was performed on lung tumor tissue. Receptor source: a man between 70 and 80 years old with non-small cell lung cancer.

The V gene is TRBV4-2, the J gene TRBJ1-3; no definite D call. The V gene lost 1 base and the J gene lost 0 bases, with 13 bases spanning the gap. CDR3 length: 17 amino acids. CDR1 LGHNA and CDR2 YNFKEQ come from the germline V gene. CDR3 bases: TGTGCCAGCAGCCAAGTATTTGCGGTGAGCTCTGGAAACACCATATATTTT. Its protein is CASSQVFAVSSGNTIYF.

This clonotype is classed as medium-sized. The CDR3 DNA follows: TGCGCCAGCAGGACAGGGAATAATGAAAAACTGTTTTTT. Amino acid sequence: CASRTGNNEKLFF. The V and J genes are TRBV5-1 and TRBJ1-4, with 7 positions matching TRBD1. In germline, CDR1 is SGHRS, CDR2 YFSETQ. The CDR3 loop spans 13 amino acids. J lost 4 bases, V lost 5 bases, and 2 bases had no gene match.

This clonotype has a handful of counts. This chain joins TRBV19 and TRBJ2-2; D not certain. The CDR3 has 16 amino acids. The germline V and J ends were trimmed by 3 bases and 4 bases, with 15 bases remaining between them. Per the germline V gene, CDR1 is LNHDA and CDR2 is SQIVND (reference sequence). The CDR3 spells CASSILLGIFTGELFF. The CDR3 bases are TGTGCCAGTAGTATCTTATTAGGGATTTTCACCGGGGAGCTGTTTTTT.

This chain links TRBV6-1 with TRBJ1-1; 9 positions agree with TRBD1. The CDR3 consists of 14 residues. Germline assignment: CDR1 MNHNS and CDR2 SASEGT. After removal of 5 bases from V and 4 bases from J, the junction contained 5 bases not matched to a gene. The CDR3 loop reads CASSRDRASTEAFF. CDR3 DNA sequence: TGTGCCAGCAGTAGGGACAGGGCGTCCACTGAAGCTTTCTTT.

This clonotype has just a few counts. The V call is TRBV7-2, the J call TRBJ1-2; TRBD1 aligns across 7 bases. V shed 5 bases and J 3 bases; nucleotides not matched to a gene: 6. Looked up from germline, CDR1 is SGHTA and CDR2 is FQGNSA. The CDR3 consists of 14 residues. CDR3 amino acids: CASSPDRDDYGYTF. The CDR3 nucleotides are TGTGCCAGCAGCCCTGACAGGGATGACTATGGCTACACCTTC.

The gene calls are TRBV20-1 and TRBJ2-4; D assignment may be TRBD1 or TRBD2 (5 bases each). The V end lost 2 bases, the J end lost 2 bases, and 13 bases lay between the germline ends. The CDR3 has 15 amino acids. Germline assignment: CDR1 DFQATT and CDR2 SNEGSKA (reference sequence). The CDR3 DNA reads TGCAGTGCTAGAAGCCGGGACGGGTCCAAAAACATTCAGTACTTC. It is translated as CSARSRDGSKNIQYF.

This clonotype is medium-sized in the sample. The chain is built from TRBV3-1 and TRBJ2-1, with D unresolved. Trimming pared 2 bases from V and 2 bases from J, leaving 13 bases between. The V gene's germline CDR1 is LGHDT and CDR2 YNNKEL (reference sequence). The CDR3 is made up of 16 amino acids. The CDR3 coding sequence is TGTGCCAGCAGCCAACCTACAGCAAAGGCCTACAATGAGCAGTTCTTC. It translates to CASSQPTAKAYNEQFF.

As concerns this clonotype: A much more abundant neighbour one base away suggests this may be a read error. The V and J genes are TRBV20-1 and TRBJ1-1, with D uncertain. The V end lost 2 bases, the J end lost 3 bases, and 7 bases lay between the germline ends. The CDR3 spans 12 residues. Germline values: CDR1 DFQATT, CDR2 SNEGSKA (reference sequence). CDR3 protein: CSARIGDTEAFF. In DNA, the CDR3 is TGCAGTGCTAGAATTGGGGACACTGAAGCTTTCTTT.

By sample share, this clonotype is medium-sized (0.01 to 0.1%). V and J are TRBV7-6 and TRBJ2-3, with 7 bases lining up with TRBD2. The CDR3 has 13 residues. The trim removed 2 bases at V and 11 bases at J, leaving 7 bases unmatched. Germline CDR1 and CDR2: SGHVS and FNYEAQ. The CDR3 protein is CASSLSGLWGQYF. CDR3 DNA: TGTGCCAGCAGCTTATCGGGACTATGGGGGCAGTATTTT.

The chain employs TRBV18 and TRBJ1-5; 7 bases are a match to TRBD1. The CDR3 extends over 13 amino acids. Germline CDR1 KGHSH, CDR2 LQKENI. The J segment lost 7 bases and the V segment lost 4 bases, leaving 4 bases of the junction unmatched. The CDR3 protein is CASSRQGGQPQHF. In DNA, the CDR3 is TGTGCCAGCTCACGACAGGGAGGGCAGCCCCAGCATTTT.

This clonotype turned up a few times. The chain employs TRBV7-9 and TRBJ2-3; 9 bases are a match to TRBD1. Per the germline V gene, CDR1 is SEHNR and CDR2 is FQNEAQ (reference sequence). The CDR3 extends over 16 amino acids. The V segment lost 5 bases and the J segment 3 bases; nucleotides outside the gene matches: 9. The CDR3 sequence is CASSPTTGGLTDTQYF. The CDR3 DNA reads as TGTGCCAGCAGCCCAACGACAGGGGGTTTAACAGATACGCAGTATTTT.

V usage is TRBV7-2 and J usage is TRBJ2-1; D may be TRBD2 (6 bases). The CDR3 contains 14 residues. CDR1 and CDR2 (germline): SGHTA, FQGNSA. Trimming removed 0 bases at V and 10 bases at J, with 13 bases between. The CDR3 protein is CASSLASGTWEQFF. CDR3 bases: TGTGCCAGCAGCTTAGCTAGCGGTACATGGGAGCAGTTCTTC.

Regarding this clonotype: The germline gene is not matched at one end of the junction; a read error may be the cause. V gene TRBV20-1 combines with J gene TRBJ1-1, with D perhaps matching TRBD1 (5 bases). The CDR3 has 11 residues. Germline CDR1 and CDR2: DFQATT and SNEGSKA (reference sequence). The CDR3 sequence is CIASPGRQAFF. The CDR3 nucleotides read TGCATTGCTAGCCCGGGGCGGCAAGCTTTCTTT.

Within the sample, this clonotype is medium-sized. This chain uses TRBV12-3 or TRBV12-4 with TRBJ2-1, with D possibly matching TRBD2 (5 bases). The CDR3 totals 14 residues. Trimming took 3 bases from V and 5 from J, leaving 11 bases between them. The CDR3 bases are TGTGCCAGCAGTTTTCGGCAGGAGGACAATGAGCAGTTCTTC. Its protein is CASSFRQEDNEQFF.

This clonotype was counted only a few times. At one boundary the junction diverges from the germline segment, which might be a read error. The chain has TRBV19 and TRBJ2-5, with 10 positions matching TRBD2. This CDR3 spans 16 amino acids. The V gene's germline CDR1 is LNHDA and CDR2 SQIVND (reference sequence). CDR3 in DNA: TGTGCCAGCCGATACACAAGAGCGGGGGGGGTGGGTGAGCAGCTCTTC. This translates into CASRYTRAGGVGEQLF.

This clonotype counts as medium-sized (0.01 to 0.1%). The chain combines TRBV11-3 with TRBJ2-2; no clear D. Trimming took off 0 bases at V and 3 bases at J, with 11 bases between the two ends. The germline gives CDR1 SGHNT, CDR2 YENEEA. This CDR3 has 16 residues. CDR3 coding DNA: TGTGCCAGCAGCTTAGATCAGGCAGGCTACACCGGGGAGCTGTTTTTT. Its protein product is CASSLDQAGYTGELFF. Full variable domain (rest looked up from reference TRBV11-3 and TRBJ2-2): EAGVVQSPRYKIIEKKQPVAFWCNPISGHNTLYWYLQNLGQGPELLIRYENEEAVDDSQLPKDRFSAERLKGVDSTLKIQPAELGDSAVYLCASSLDQAGYTGELFFGEGSRLTVL.

Turning to this clonotype: Given a much more abundant clone one base away, this may be a read error. The gene calls are TRBV6-1 and TRBJ1-2; D is unresolved. Trimming took 5 bases from V and 0 from J, leaving 16 bases between them. The CDR3 loop spans 16 amino acids. Germline V gene lookup returns CDR1 MNHNS and CDR2 SASEGT. CDR3 sequence (DNA): TGTGCCAGCAGTCCCCCAGGTAGCAGGTCTAACTATGGCTACACCTTC. Its protein is CASSPPGSRSNYGYTF.

This clonotype is deemed medium-sized (0.01 to 0.1%). This chain links TRBV6-5 with TRBJ1-5; D is possibly TRBD1 (6 bases). CDR3 size: 15 residues. The germline V gene encodes CDR1 MNHEY and CDR2 SVGAGI. Between the trimmed V and J ends, which lost 0 bases and 4 bases, there was a span of 10 bases. The CDR3 loop reads CASSYSITGNQPQHF. CDR3 DNA sequence: TGTGCCAGCAGTTACTCGATTACAGGGAATCAGCCCCAGCATTTT.